Following are 27 T cell receptor beta chains from one sample sequenced in a study of blood T cells in healthy people across ages. Next came a second PCR, run for about 6 to 11 cycles, which used a sample-barcoded 5' primer along with a J-beta primer mix. Using its own MiXCR run on the 5' RACE reads, TCRdb lists one record per CDR3 protein. This table holds 710,000 or so distinct CDR3 sequences, approximately 22% found once. Sequences were obtained from blood. The origin of the receptors is a man between 65 and 79 years old in good health.

Here the CDR3 reads CASSTRTAPNTGELFF. The DNA for the CDR3 is TGTGCCAGCAGTACCCGGACAGCCCCGAACACCGGGGAGCTGTTTTTT. The rearrangement joins TRBV27 to TRBJ2-2; weak D call: TRBD1 (6 bases). V gave up 5 bases and J gave up 0 bases, with 13 bases separating them. The CDR3 loop spans 16 amino acids. CDR1 is MNHEY and CDR2 is SMNVEV in the germline V gene (reference sequence).

This clonotype was detected only a few times. This chain joins TRBV7-9 and TRBJ2-3; 10 nucleotides align to TRBD2. CDR3 length equals 15 residues. J was trimmed by 5 bases and V by 1 base; bases with no gene match: 3. Germline assignment: CDR1 SEHNR and CDR2 FQNEAQ (reference sequence). The CDR3 sequence: CASSLGTSGEDTQYF. CDR3 coding DNA: TGTGCCAGCAGCTTAGGCACTAGCGGGGAAGATACGCAGTATTTT.

The rearrangement uses TRBV25-1 and TRBJ2-5, with 7 bases fitting TRBD2. After removal of 3 bases from V and 11 bases from J, the junction contained 6 bases not matched to a gene. Germline-derived CDR1 and CDR2 are MGHDK and SYGVNS. This CDR3 has 12 amino acids. The CDR3 coding sequence is TGTGCCAGCAGTGACCTAGCGGAAGAGCAGTACTTC. Its translation: CASSDLAEEQYF.

This clonotype was detected ten times or more. The chain links TRBV5-1 to TRBJ2-7; D is possibly TRBD2 (6 bases). Trimming shortened V by 3 bases and J by 2 bases, and 15 bases separated the two germline ends. CDR1 SGHRS and CDR2 YFSETQ come from the germline V gene. This CDR3 comprises 15 residues. CDR3 protein: CASSSPGLPTYEQYF. CDR3 DNA: TGCGCCAGCAGCTCCCCGGGACTCCCGACCTACGAGCAGTACTTC.

This clonotype has ten or more counts. The chain is built from TRBV6-6 and TRBJ1-1; tentative D call: TRBD1 (6 bases). Germline V lookup: CDR1 MNHNY, CDR2 SVGAGI (reference sequence). V dropped 6 bases and J dropped 3 bases, with 14 bases sitting between them. This CDR3 contains 14 residues. The chain's CDR3 is CASRHTGLDTEAFF. The CDR3 coding sequence is TGTGCCAGCAGACATACAGGGTTGGACACTGAAGCTTTCTTT.

In this sample, this clonotype turned up a few times. The J gene is TRBJ2-1, the V gene TRBV7-3; D gene unclear. CDR1 is SGHTA, CDR2 FQGTGA, per germline. Trimming removed 1 base from V and 9 bases from J, with 10 bases in between. The CDR3 extends over 13 amino acids. CDR3 residues: CASSLMGQFEQFF. CDR3 in DNA: TGTGCCAGCAGCTTAATGGGCCAATTTGAGCAGTTCTTC.

This clonotype has just a few counts. The chain couples TRBV18 to TRBJ2-7; TRBD1 matches at 8 bases. The CDR3 extends over 14 amino acids. The germline V gene has CDR1 KGHSH and CDR2 LQKENI. The V segment lost 4 bases and the J segment 4 bases; nucleotides outside the gene matches: 6. The CDR3 loop reads CASSQTGGPYEQYV. The CDR3 DNA reads as TGTGCCAGCTCACAAACAGGGGGTCCTTACGAGCAGTACGTC.

This clonotype was recorded a few times. The chain uses TRBV6-5 and TRBJ2-4; a weak D match, TRBD1 (5 bases). Trimming pared 7 bases from V and 7 bases from J, leaving 20 bases between. Per the germline V gene, CDR1 is MNHEY and CDR2 is SVGAGI. The CDR3 is 15 amino acids. CDR3 DNA: TGTGCCAGCACTAGGACCTATTCACAGGTCAACATTCAGTACTTC. Its translation is CASTRTYSQVNIQYF.

This clonotype appeared a few times. This chain links TRBV3-1 with TRBJ2-3; tentatively, D is TRBD1 (6 bases). The CDR3 is 17 amino acids. V lost 4 bases and J 1 base, leaving 18 bases between the germline ends. CDR1 and CDR2 from the germline V gene are LGHDT and YNNKEL (reference sequence). The CDR3 loop is CASSPNFGQRGTDTQYF. The CDR3 bases are TGTGCCAGCAGCCCCAACTTCGGACAGAGAGGCACAGATACGCAGTATTTT.

The chain is built from TRBV20-1 and TRBJ1-2; possibly TRBD1 for D (5 bases). V was pared by 6 bases and J by 5 bases, with 16 bases between. Germline-derived CDR1 and CDR2 are DFQATT and SNEGSKA (reference sequence). The CDR3 extends over 13 amino acids. The DNA of the CDR3 is TGCAGTGCGAGGGACCACCCATATTATGGCTACACCTTC. Its translation is CSARDHPYYGYTF.

This clonotype was seen a handful of times. The chain recombines TRBV7-8 with TRBJ1-1; D remains unclear. The germline CDR1 and CDR2 sequences are SGHVS and FQNEAQ. Trimming removed 7 bases from V and 6 bases from J, with 21 bases in between. This CDR3 is 15 amino acids long. This CDR3 reads CASNPGRPIGSEAFF. CDR3 DNA: TGTGCCAGCAACCCCGGTAGGCCGATCGGGTCTGAAGCTTTCTTT.

This clonotype was counted only a few times. The rearrangement links TRBV2 to TRBJ2-5; a weak D match, TRBD2 (6 bases). The CDR3 spans 16 residues. Germline V lookup: CDR1 SNHLY, CDR2 FYNNEI. Between the trimmed V and J ends, which lost 1 base and 1 base, there was a span of 13 bases. The CDR3 DNA follows: TGTGCCAGCAGTGAAGGAGGGCCGGGAGCCCAAGAGACCCAGTACTTC. Its protein product is CASSEGGPGAQETQYF.

This clonotype came up a few times. The chain carries TRBV5-1 and TRBJ1-1, with 12 nucleotides matching TRBD1. Germline assignment: CDR1 SGHRS and CDR2 YFSETQ. V dropped 4 bases and J dropped 5; count of bases not matched to a gene: 9. The CDR3 runs 16 residues. The CDR3, as DNA: TGCGCCAGCAGCCCGGGACAGGGGGCTTTCGGGACTGAAGCTTTCTTT. Its protein is CASSPGQGAFGTEAFF.

This clonotype was found a few times. The chain carries TRBV12-3 or TRBV12-4 and TRBJ1-2; tentative D call: TRBD1 (5 bases). CDR3 length: 12 residues. Trimming cost V 4 bases and J 4 bases, with 7 bases left between them. For the CDR3, the DNA is TGTGCCAGCAGTTGGGGGATCTATGGCTACACCTTC. Residues: CASSWGIYGYTF.

This clonotype showed up many times. The gene calls are TRBV12-3 or TRBV12-4 and TRBJ2-7; D possibly corresponds to TRBD2 (6 bases). The CDR3 length is 15 residues. V lost 1 base, J lost 4 bases, and 14 bases lay in between. The CDR3, as DNA: TGTGCCAGCAGTTTAGGGGACTCTCGGAGGTACGAGCAGTACTTC. Amino acid sequence: CASSLGDSRRYEQYF.

This clonotype was found a few times. The chain recombines TRBV20-1 with TRBJ2-2; tentative D call: TRBD2 (7 bases). Germline lookup yields CDR1 DFQATT and CDR2 SNEGSKA (reference sequence). Trimming took off 3 bases at V and 3 bases at J, with 11 bases between the two ends. This CDR3 comprises 14 residues. The CDR3 reads CSASAGAHTGELFF. The CDR3 bases are TGCAGTGCTAGCGCGGGGGCACACACCGGGGAGCTGTTTTTT.

The chain employs TRBV12-3 or TRBV12-4 and TRBJ1-1, with a tentative D call TRBD1 (6 bases). This CDR3 has 13 amino acids. Trimming removed 4 bases at V and 6 bases at J, with 12 bases between. CDR3 loop: CASSSTRGAEAFF. CDR3 bases: TGTGCCAGCAGTTCGACAAGGGGGGCTGAAGCTTTCTTT.

V gene TRBV6-5 combines with J gene TRBJ2-2; no reliable D call. The length of the CDR3 is 12 residues. The V end was cut by 0 bases, the J end by 7 bases, with 3 bases between. Germline V CDR1 and CDR2: MNHEY, SVGAGI. CDR3 in amino acids: CASSYSVGELFF. CDR3 sequence (DNA): TGTGCCAGCAGTTACTCGGTCGGGGAGCTGTTTTTT.

This clonotype has only a few counts. V usage is TRBV29-1 and J usage is TRBJ2-5, with 7 bases lining up with TRBD1. The ends lost 4 bases at V and 11 bases at J; junction bases unmatched: 7. This CDR3 is built from 11 residues. The germline V gene has CDR1 SQVTM and CDR2 ANQGSEA. CDR3: CSVVEGAEQYF. CDR3 sequence (DNA): TGCAGCGTTGTCGAGGGGGCAGAGCAGTACTTC.

This clonotype was seen at least ten times. The chain recombines TRBV5-1 with TRBJ2-1; 8 nucleotides align to TRBD2. V gave up 4 bases and J gave up 0 bases; unmatched junction bases: 9. The CDR3 loop spans 17 amino acids. The germline V gene has CDR1 SGHRS and CDR2 YFSETQ. The CDR3 here is CASSHKAGASSYNEQFF. The CDR3, as DNA: TGCGCCAGCAGCCATAAAGCGGGGGCAAGCTCCTACAATGAGCAGTTCTTC.

The J gene is TRBJ2-1, the V gene TRBV4-3, with D maybe TRBD1 (5 bases). CDR1 and CDR2 (germline): LGHNA, YSLEER. This CDR3 has 15 residues. V was cut by 1 base and J by 5 bases, with 12 bases left in between. The chain's CDR3 is CASSQGGLMDNEQFF. The CDR3 DNA reads TGCGCCAGCAGCCAAGGGGGCCTTATGGACAATGAGCAGTTCTTC.

In this sample, this clonotype turned up once. The junction differs from germline at one of its ends, possibly a read error. The chain couples TRBV7-9 to TRBJ2-5, with unresolved D. The V gene's germline CDR1 is SEHNR and CDR2 FQNEAQ (reference sequence). The CDR3 has 15 amino acids. CDR3 protein: CASILHAMGQETQYF. The CDR3 DNA follows: TGTGCCAGCATCTTACACGCAATGGGTCAAGAGACCCAGTACTTC.

This clonotype was seen repeatedly, ten times or more. The chain is built from TRBV12-3 or TRBV12-4 and TRBJ1-1; maybe TRBD1 (6 bases). CDR3 size: 12 residues. V gave up 6 bases and J gave up 6 bases, with 11 bases separating them. The CDR3 DNA sequence: TGTGCCAGCAGCCTAGGGGGTCCTGAAGCTTTCTTT. Its translation: CASSLGGPEAFF.

The V and J genes are TRBV2 and TRBJ2-5; 10 bases agree with TRBD2. The CDR3 contains 16 residues. V shed 2 bases and J 2 bases; nucleotides not matched to a gene: 5. Germline loops: CDR1 SNHLY, CDR2 FYNNEI. The CDR3 here is CASSESLAGAQETQYF. DNA of the CDR3: TGTGCCAGCAGTGAATCCCTAGCGGGAGCGCAAGAGACCCAGTACTTC.

The table lists this clonotype with a few counts. The chain combines TRBV7-3 with TRBJ2-4, with a possible D match to TRBD1 (6 bases). The CDR3 contains 15 residues. Trimming shortened V by 5 bases and J by 5 bases, and 16 bases separated the two germline ends. Germline CDR1 reads SGHTA; CDR2 reads FQGTGA. The CDR3: CASSLERTEQNIQYF. As DNA, the CDR3 is TGTGCCAGCAGCCTAGAGCGGACAGAACAAAACATTCAGTACTTC.

A word on this clonotype: At one boundary the junction diverges from the germline segment, which might be a read error. V gene TRBV20-1 combines with J gene TRBJ1-4, with D possibly TRBD1 on 5 matching bases. CDR1 and CDR2 (germline): DFQATT, SNEGSKA (reference sequence). The CDR3 spans 11 residues. In nucleotides, the CDR3 is TGCGCTCAAGGGGCTAATGCAAAACTGTTTTTT. Its translation: CAQGANAKLFF.

There are a few counts of this clonotype. The J gene is TRBJ1-2, the V gene TRBV6-5; TRBD1 matches 10 bases. Germline-derived CDR1 and CDR2 are MNHEY and SVGAGI. V lost 9 bases, J lost 8 bases, and 9 bases stayed unmatched. This CDR3 spans 13 amino acids. Here the CDR3 DNA reads TGTGCCAGTACCAGGGGACAGGGGTCCGGCTACACCTTC. Translation gives CASTRGQGSGYTF.